This T cell receptor beta chain was sequenced during a study of control samples from healthy donors and cancer patients. Trimming took 0 bases from V and 7 from J, leaving 20 bases between them. Germline CDR1 is SGDLS and CDR2 is YYNGEE. This CDR3 spans 16 amino acids. Some clones are missing from TCRdb's copy, which holds only in-frame ones; the method was immunoSEQ multiplex PCR. Of approximately 160,000 clones in the sample, approximately 94% are singletons; the top ten hold 1.2% to 1.5%. The TCR originated in a woman younger than 30 in good health. The chain combines TRBV9 with TRBJ2-7, with D possibly TRBD2 on 5 matching bases. Input material: blood. The CDR3 DNA reads TGTGCCAGCAGCGTAGCTACAAGCGGCGGGCGAGGGGAGCAGTACTTC. Amino acids: CASSVATSGGRGEQYF.